This TCR beta chain is from a study of blood T cells in healthy people across ages. Study observations and caveats: Whereas aged donors had fewer naive CD4+ cells, long-lived donors had more of them and higher diversity. Strong correlation linked observed beta diversity and percent naive T cells.

With a J-beta primer mix and a sample-barcoded 5' primer, a second PCR ran roughly 6 to 11 cycles. In TCRdb, the 5' RACE reads were re-called with MiXCR into one record per CDR3 protein. The sample holds fewer than 800,000 distinct CDR3 sequences, approximately 50% seen once. The V and J ends lost 2 bases and 6 bases respectively, with 13 bases between them. CDR1 and CDR2 (germline): MNHEY, SMNVEV (reference sequence). The CDR3 length is 14 residues. This clonotype turned up a few times. Its antigen is undetermined. The receptor's source is a woman aged 55 to 70 in good health. The sample consisted of blood. The chain is built from TRBV27 and TRBJ1-1; D ambiguous. CDR3 bases: TGTGCCAGCAGTTTAAAGCCATGGGGTCCTGAAGCTTTCTTT. Its protein is CASSLKPWGPEAFF.